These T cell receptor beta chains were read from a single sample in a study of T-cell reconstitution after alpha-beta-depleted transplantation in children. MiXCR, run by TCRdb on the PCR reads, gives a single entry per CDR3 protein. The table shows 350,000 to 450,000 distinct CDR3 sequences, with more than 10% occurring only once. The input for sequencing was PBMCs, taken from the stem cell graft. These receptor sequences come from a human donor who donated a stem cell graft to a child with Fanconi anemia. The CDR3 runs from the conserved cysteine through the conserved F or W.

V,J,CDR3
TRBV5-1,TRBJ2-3,CASSLAQSADTQYF
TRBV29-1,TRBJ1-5,CSVAPDPGQPQHF
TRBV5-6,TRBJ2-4,CASSLADRLAKNIQYF
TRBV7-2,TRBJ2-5,CASSYQRQETQYF
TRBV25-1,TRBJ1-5,CASSAGTANQPQHF
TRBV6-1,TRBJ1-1,CASRDRFRTEAFF
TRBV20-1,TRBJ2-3,CSARDRLAGFVNTQYF
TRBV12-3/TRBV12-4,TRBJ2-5,CASRALASGGLGTQYF
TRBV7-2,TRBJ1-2,CASSPGTGWYGYTF
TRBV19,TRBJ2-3,CASSISGRAGNTQYF
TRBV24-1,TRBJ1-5,CATSDWENQPQHF
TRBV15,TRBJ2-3,CATSRGSSTDTQYF
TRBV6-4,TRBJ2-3,CASSSSGGSTDTQYF
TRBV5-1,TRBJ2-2,CASSLWTGNTGELFF
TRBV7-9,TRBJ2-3,CASSLQGQRSSTDTQYF
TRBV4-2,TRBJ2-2,CASSPGPRDSIPNTGELFF
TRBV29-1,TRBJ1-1,CSVEGVLNTEAFF
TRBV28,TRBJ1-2,CASRSGQGGDGYTF